The source of this T cell receptor (beta chain) is a study of read filtering for tumor transcriptome and immune sequencing. Study background: After DNase treatment, RNA was made into whole-transcriptome libraries.

In this sample, this clonotype turned up many times. This library used about 400 ng RNA and molecular barcoded adaptors spanning alpha/delta and beta/gamma chains. TCRdb reprocessed the reads with MiXCR, giving one entry per CDR3 protein. The repertoire holds roughly 69,000 distinct CDR3 sequences, with approximately 14% as singletons. Sequencing used a population of CD138-negative cells sorted from bone marrow. The sequence was collected from a donor at least 40 years old with multiple myeloma.

The CDR3 protein is CAIRGTADNEQFF. Written as DNA, the CDR3 is TGTGCCATCAGAGGGACTGCCGACAATGAGCAGTTCTTC. The rearrangement uses TRBV10-3 and TRBJ2-1; maybe TRBD2 (6 bases). The germline V gene encodes CDR1 ENHRY and CDR2 SYGVKD. The CDR3 runs 13 residues. The V and J ends lost 6 bases and 5 bases respectively, with 11 bases between them.